The source of this T cell receptor beta chain is a study of T cell responses to AZD1222 COVID-19 vaccine. This table comes from immunoSEQ multiplex PCR, and its TCRdb copy is limited to in-frame clones, with some not included. Of roughly 130,000 clones in the sample, roughly nine tenths are singletons; the top ten hold 2.5% to 3%. The CDR3 contains 15 residues. V dropped 3 bases and J dropped 2; count of bases not matched to a gene: 6. Germline CDR1 reads DFQATT; CDR2 reads SNEGSKA (reference sequence). This clonotype originated in an adult in good health. Specimen: peripheral blood, collected on day 0 of AZD1222 vaccination. This sequence joins TRBV20-1 and TRBJ2-3; TRBD2 matches 9 bases. The CDR3 nucleotides are TGCAGTGCTAGTGGGGGCGGGAGGGCCACAGATACGCAGTATTTT. It encodes CSASGGGRATDTQYF.